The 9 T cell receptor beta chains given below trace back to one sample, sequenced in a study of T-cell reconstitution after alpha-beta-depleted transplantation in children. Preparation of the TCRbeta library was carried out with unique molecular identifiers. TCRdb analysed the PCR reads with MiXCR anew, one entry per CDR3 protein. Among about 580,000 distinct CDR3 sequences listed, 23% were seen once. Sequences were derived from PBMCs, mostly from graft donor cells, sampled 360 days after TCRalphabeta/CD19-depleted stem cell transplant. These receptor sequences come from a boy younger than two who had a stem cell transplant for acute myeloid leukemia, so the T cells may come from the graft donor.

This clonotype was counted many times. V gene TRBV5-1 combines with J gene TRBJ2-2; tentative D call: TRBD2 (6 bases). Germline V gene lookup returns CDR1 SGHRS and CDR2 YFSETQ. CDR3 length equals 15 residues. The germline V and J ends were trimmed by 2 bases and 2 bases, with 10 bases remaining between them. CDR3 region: CASSFSDYNTGELFF. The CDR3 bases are TGCGCCAGCAGCTTTTCGGACTACAACACCGGGGAGCTGTTTTTT.

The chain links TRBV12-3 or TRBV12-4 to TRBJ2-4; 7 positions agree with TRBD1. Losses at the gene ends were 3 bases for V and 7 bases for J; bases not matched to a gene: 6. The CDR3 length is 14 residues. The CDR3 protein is CASSFLGGGNIQYF. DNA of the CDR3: TGTGCCAGCAGTTTTTTAGGGGGCGGGAACATTCAGTACTTC.

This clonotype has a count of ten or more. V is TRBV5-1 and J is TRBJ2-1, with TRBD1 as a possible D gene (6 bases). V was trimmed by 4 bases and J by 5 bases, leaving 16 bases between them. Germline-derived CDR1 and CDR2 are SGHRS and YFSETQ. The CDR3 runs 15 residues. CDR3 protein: CASSASRGSHNEQFF. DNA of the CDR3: TGCGCCAGCAGCGCCTCCAGGGGTTCACACAATGAGCAGTTCTTC.

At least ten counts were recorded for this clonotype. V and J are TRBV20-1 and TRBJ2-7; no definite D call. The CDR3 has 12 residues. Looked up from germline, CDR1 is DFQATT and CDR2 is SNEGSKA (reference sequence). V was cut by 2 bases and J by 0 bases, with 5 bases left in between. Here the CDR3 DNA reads TGCAGTGCTAGAACCACCTCCTACGAGCAGTACGTC. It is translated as CSARTTSYEQYV.

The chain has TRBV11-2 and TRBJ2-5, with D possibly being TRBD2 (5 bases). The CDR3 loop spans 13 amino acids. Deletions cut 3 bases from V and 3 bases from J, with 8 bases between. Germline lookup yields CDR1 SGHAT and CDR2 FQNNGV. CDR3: CASSFGREETQYF. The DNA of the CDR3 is TGTGCCAGCAGCTTTGGGCGGGAAGAGACCCAGTACTTC.

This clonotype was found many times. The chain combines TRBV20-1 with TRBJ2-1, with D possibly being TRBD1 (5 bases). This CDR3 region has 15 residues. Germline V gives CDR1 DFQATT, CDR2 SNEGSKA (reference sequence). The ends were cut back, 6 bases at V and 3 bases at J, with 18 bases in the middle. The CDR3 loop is CSAPPGGAFYNEQFF. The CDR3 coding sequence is TGCAGTGCCCCACCCGGTGGGGCCTTCTACAATGAGCAGTTCTTC.

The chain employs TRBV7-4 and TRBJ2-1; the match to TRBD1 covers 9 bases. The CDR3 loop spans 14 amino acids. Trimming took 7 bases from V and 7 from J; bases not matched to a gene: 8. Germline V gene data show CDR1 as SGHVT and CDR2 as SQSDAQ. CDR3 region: CASNPDRGRNEQFF. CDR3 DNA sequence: TGTGCCAGCAACCCGGACAGGGGAAGAAATGAGCAGTTCTTC.

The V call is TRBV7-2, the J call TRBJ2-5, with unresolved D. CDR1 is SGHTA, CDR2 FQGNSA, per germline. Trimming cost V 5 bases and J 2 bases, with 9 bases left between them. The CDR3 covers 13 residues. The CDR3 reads CASSIRVQETQYF. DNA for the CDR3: TGTGCCAGCAGCATTCGAGTTCAAGAGACCCAGTACTTC.

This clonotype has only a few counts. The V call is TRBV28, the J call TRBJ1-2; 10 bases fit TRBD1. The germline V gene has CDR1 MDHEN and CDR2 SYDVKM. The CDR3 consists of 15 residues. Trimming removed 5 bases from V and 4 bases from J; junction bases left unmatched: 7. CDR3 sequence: CASSPTGGGLYGYTF. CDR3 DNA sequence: TGTGCCAGCAGTCCGACAGGGGGCGGACTCTATGGCTACACCTTC.